One sample yielded the 10 T cell receptor beta chains listed below, sequenced in a study of blood T cell repertoires in COVID-19. TCRdb's table, derived via immunoSEQ multiplex PCR, lists solely in-frame clones and lacks some. The sample contains about 150,000 clones, 84% of which appear only once. Material: peripheral blood. These TCRs come from a young man with COVID-19, enrolled during active disease.

Comments on this clone: Other DNA sequences in the sample encode the same CDR3. The V call is TRBV29-1, the J call TRBJ1-2, with 7 bases that match TRBD1. Per the germline V gene, CDR1 is SQVTM and CDR2 is ANQGSEA. There are 13 residues in the CDR3. V shed 4 bases and J 2 bases; nucleotides not matched to a gene: 4. CDR3 sequence reads: CSVGQGVNYGYTF. The CDR3 region has the DNA TGCAGCGTTGGACAGGGAGTAAACTATGGCTACACCTTC.

The rearrangement uses TRBV5-4 and TRBJ1-4; 9 bases are a match to TRBD1. Trimming removed 4 bases from V and 7 bases from J; junction bases left unmatched: 14. Looked up from germline, CDR1 is SGHNT and CDR2 is YYREEE (reference sequence). The CDR3 covers 17 residues. The CDR3 DNA follows: TGTGCCAGCAGCGGTACCGGGACAGGGCAATTTGGTGAAAAACTGTTTTTT. Protein: CASSGTGTGQFGEKLFF.

The rearrangement joins TRBV3-1 (or the pseudogene TRBV3-2) to TRBJ2-3; TRBD2 agrees at 11 bases. Germline V lookup: CDR1 LGHDT, CDR2 YNNKEL (reference sequence). The junction had 3 bases not matched to a gene; V was cut back by 6 bases and J by 4 bases. CDR3 length equals 14 residues. The CDR3 sequence is CASRISGRADTQYF. In nucleotides, the CDR3 is TGTGCCAGCAGGATTAGCGGGAGGGCAGATACGCAGTATTTT.

This clone was detected a few times. The chain couples TRBV2 to TRBJ2-7; the D is unclear. The CDR3 sequence is 12 residues long. The germline V and J ends were trimmed by 7 bases and 6 bases, with 13 bases remaining between them. CDR1 and CDR2 (germline): SNHLY, FYNNEI. The CDR3 loop is CASTVSFGEQYF. The CDR3 DNA reads TGTGCCAGCACGGTGTCATTTGGCGAGCAGTACTTC. Full variable domain (outside the CDR3, taken from reference TRBV2 and TRBJ2-7): EPEVTQTPSHQVTQMGQEVILRCVPISNHLYFYWYRQILGQKVEFLVSFYNNEISEKSEIFDDQFSVERPDGSNFTLKIRSTKLEDSAMYFCASTVSFGEQYFGPGTRLTVT.

J is TRBJ2-3 and V is TRBV6-1; 12 bases are a match to TRBD2. V was clipped by 3 bases and J by 6 bases; unmatched bases: 4. This CDR3 comprises 15 residues. Germline V gene sequence: CDR1 MNHNS, CDR2 SASEGT. In DNA form, the CDR3 reads TGTGCCAGCAGTGATGGACTAGCGGGATGGGATACGCAGTATTTT. Translation: CASSDGLAGWDTQYF.

The CDR3 protein is CASSSREAPYEQYF. For the CDR3, the DNA is TGCGCCAGCAGCTCCCGGGAGGCCCCTTACGAGCAGTACTTC. The genes are TRBV10-1 and TRBJ2-7; 7 bases fit TRBD2. The germline gives CDR1 WNHNN, CDR2 SYGVQD (reference sequence). V was pared by 6 bases and J by 4 bases, with 9 bases of the junction left unmatched. The CDR3 extends over 14 amino acids.

The chain joins TRBV9 to TRBJ1-1; D is uncertain. Germline lookup yields CDR1 SGDLS and CDR2 YYNGEE. The CDR3 is made up of 14 amino acids. Deletions cut 3 bases from V and 5 bases from J, with 14 bases between. DNA for the CDR3: TGTGCCAGCAGCGCGCGACTGGGAGGAACTGAAGCTTTCTTT. This sequence encodes CASSARLGGTEAFF.

The gene calls are TRBV4-1 and TRBJ2-5; 9 bases map to TRBD2. CDR1 is MGHRA, CDR2 YSYEKL, per germline. There are 16 residues in the CDR3. V lost 2 bases to trimming and J lost 2 bases; unmatched junction nucleotides: 6. CDR3: CASSQPASGDQETQYF. The CDR3 DNA is TGCGCCAGCAGCCAACCAGCTAGCGGGGATCAAGAGACCCAGTACTTC.

V is TRBV28 and J is TRBJ2-5; the D gene is possibly TRBD1 (7 bases). With 3 bases removed from V and 5 bases from J, the gap between germline ends came to 22 bases. The CDR3 extends over 17 amino acids. Germline V gene sequence: CDR1 MDHEN, CDR2 SYDVKM. CDR3 sequence reads: CASSLGLPTGAGETQYF. The CDR3 nucleotides are TGTGCCAGCAGTTTGGGCCTCCCTACAGGGGCGGGGGAGACCCAGTACTTC.

The rearrangement links TRBV18 to TRBJ1-4; 7 bases line up with TRBD1. The ends lost 4 bases at V and 3 bases at J; junction bases unmatched: 5. Germline V CDR1 and CDR2: KGHSH, LQKENI. The CDR3 covers 15 residues. The CDR3 region has the DNA TGTGCCAGCTCACTCAACAGGGGAGCTAATGAAAAACTGTTTTTT. Protein product: CASSLNRGANEKLFF.